This entry features one T cell receptor beta chain sequence. The antigen is unknown. This entry is derived from a study of response to subunit inactivated influenza vaccine. Study conclusions and caveats: With each seasonal influenza vaccination, the authors suggested, few new T cells are recruited.

TCRdb reprocessed the RT-PCR reads with MiXCR, giving one entry per CDR3 protein. The repertoire consists of 450,000 to 500,000 distinct CDR3 sequences, with over 9.5% occurring once and the leading ten covering about 12%. The CDR3 consists of 17 residues. Germline V gene data show CDR1 as SGHRS and CDR2 as YFSETQ. V lost 0 bases, J lost 4 bases, and 9 bases stayed unmatched. The origin of this receptor is a man aged 45-65 years who received an inactivated influenza vaccine. This chain uses TRBV5-1 with TRBJ2-3; 9 bases map to TRBD2. Sequenced here: PBMCs from blood, sampled roughly 6 weeks after vaccination. For the CDR3, the DNA is TGCGCCAGCAGCTTGGCCTTCTCAGCGGGGGGAGCAGATACGCAGTATTTT. This sequence encodes CASSLAFSAGGADTQYF.